A selection of T cell receptor beta chains follows, all from one sample in a study of control samples from healthy donors and cancer patients. The method was immunoSEQ multiplex PCR; TCRdb's version includes in-frame clones alone and lacks a portion of them. The sample yields about 54,000 clones, around 97% seen once. The sequenced sample was blood. The receptor source for this set is a woman aged 25-40 years in good health. The CDR3 runs from the conserved cysteine through the conserved F or W. A D gene is named only where the DNA matches it firmly. Not every row has a clone size; where given, it reads once, few, many or a size class.

CDR3 length,V gene,J gene,clone size,D gene,CDR3 protein,CDR3 DNA
13,TRBV19,TRBJ1-2,-,-,CASSFKDHYGYTF,TGTGCCAGTAGTTTCAAGGACCACTATGGCTACACCTTC
14,TRBV6-1,TRBJ1-2,-,-,CASSEAWVYYGYTF,TGTGCCAGCAGTGAAGCGTGGGTTTACTATGGCTACACCTTC
12,TRBV29-1,TRBJ1-2,-,TRBD1,CSVLTGGFGYTF,TGCAGCGTTTTGACAGGGGGTTTTGGCTACACCTTC
16,TRBV5-1,TRBJ2-5,once,TRBD2,CASSLGAGTTKETQYF,TGCGCCAGCAGCTTGGGGGCCGGGACTACAAAAGAGACCCAGTACTTC
14,TRBV5-5,TRBJ2-7,-,-,CASTPAPGTYEQYF,TGTGCCAGCACCCCGGCTCCGGGGACCTACGAGCAGTACTTC
17,TRBV24-1,TRBJ2-1,-,-,CATSDTKHPSSYNEQFF,TGTGCCACCAGTGATACCAAACACCCTAGCTCCTACAATGAGCAGTTCTTC
16,TRBV5-1,TRBJ2-7,once,TRBD2,CASSLGLAGGYHEQYF,TGCGCCAGCAGCTTGGGTCTAGCGGGAGGGTACCACGAGCAGTACTTC
14,TRBV2,TRBJ2-1,-,-,CASGRPFSYNEQFF,TGTGCCAGCGGCAGGCCCTTTTCCTACAATGAGCAGTTCTTC
13,TRBV5-4,TRBJ2-7,-,-,CASSLRPNYEQYF,TGTGCCAGCAGCTTGCGGCCCAACTACGAGCAGTACTTC
12,TRBV6-6,TRBJ2-2,-,-,CASSTRNGELFF,TGTGCCAGCAGCACTAGGAACGGGGAGCTGTTTTTT
14,TRBV28,TRBJ2-1,once,TRBD1,CASSQGQGYNEQFF,TGTGCCAGCAGTCAGGGACAGGGCTACAATGAGCAGTTCTTC
14,TRBV28,TRBJ1-2,-,-,CASSPRIPNYGYTF,TGTGCCAGCAGCCCCCGGATACCTAACTATGGCTACACCTTC
14,TRBV19,TRBJ2-7,-,-,CASSQGYVADEQYF,TGTGCCAGTAGCCAAGGTTACGTTGCGGACGAGCAGTACTTC
16,TRBV9,TRBJ2-2,-,TRBD2,CASSVGVAGITGELFF,TGTGCCAGCAGCGTAGGGGTAGCGGGAATCACCGGGGAGCTGTTTTTT
13,TRBV9,TRBJ1-1,-,-,CASSVGGATEAFF,TGTGCCAGCAGCGTAGGGGGGGCCACTGAAGCTTTCTTT
16,TRBV24-1,TRBJ2-1,-,TRBD2,CATSDFSTSGKNEQFF,TGTGCCACCAGTGATTTTTCGACTAGCGGGAAGAATGAGCAGTTCTTC
13,TRBV28,TRBJ1-5,once,TRBD1,CASLGQGGQPQHF,TGTGCCAGCTTAGGACAGGGTGGTCAGCCCCAGCATTTT
14,TRBV19,TRBJ2-1,-,-,CASSIEEAPNEQFF,TGTGCCAGTAGTATAGAGGAGGCCCCCAATGAGCAGTTCTTC
14,TRBV28,TRBJ2-3,-,-,CASSNREATDTQYF,TGTGCCAGCAGTAACAGGGAAGCCACAGATACGCAGTATTTT
15,TRBV11-2,TRBJ2-7,-,TRBD2,CASSFPASGDYEQYF,TGTGCCAGCAGCTTTCCGGCTAGCGGGGACTACGAGCAGTACTTC
13,TRBV6-5,TRBJ2-7,-,-,CASSYRATYEQYF,TGTGCCAGCAGTTACCGGGCCACCTACGAGCAGTACTTC
20,TRBV14,TRBJ2-4,-,TRBD2,CASSQAPTTSGRAKKNIQYF,TGTGCCAGCAGCCAAGCACCAACTACTAGCGGGAGGGCGAAAAAAAACATTCAGTACTTC
16,TRBV19,TRBJ1-5,-,TRBD1,CASSILVQGAYQPQHF,TGTGCCAGTAGTATACTCGTCCAGGGGGCGTATCAGCCCCAGCATTTT
14,TRBV28,TRBJ1-5,-,TRBD1,CASRNDRGYQPQHF,TGTGCCAGCAGGAATGACAGGGGGTATCAGCCCCAGCATTTT
16,TRBV7-3,TRBJ2-2,-,-,CASSMGPTRYTGELFF,TGTGCCAGCAGCATGGGCCCCACACGTTACACCGGGGAGCTGTTTTTT
11,TRBV6-5,TRBJ2-7,-,-,CASRGASEQYF,TGTGCCAGCAGGGGGGCCTCCGAGCAGTACTTC
13,TRBV15,TRBJ2-7,-,-,CATRRASSYEQYF,TGTGCCACCAGAAGGGCGAGCTCCTACGAGCAGTACTTC
17,TRBV27,TRBJ2-3,-,TRBD2,CASTSGLAGVGTDTQYF,TGTGCCAGCACCTCGGGACTAGCGGGAGTCGGCACAGATACGCAGTATTTT
14,TRBV7-6,TRBJ2-2,-,-,CASSFTGFTGELFF,TGTGCCAGCAGCTTCACCGGGTTCACCGGGGAGCTGTTTTTT
13,TRBV7-9,TRBJ2-7,-,-,CASSQTGSYEQYF,TGTGCCAGCAGCCAGACGGGCTCCTACGAGCAGTACTTC
15,TRBV7-3,TRBJ2-1,-,-,CASSLSSGLSNEQFF,TGTGCCAGCAGCCTCAGCTCAGGACTTAGCAATGAGCAGTTCTTC